This T cell receptor (beta chain) appears in the sequencing data of a study of shared clonotypes between healthy human individuals. Across the study: The donor pool was made up of two women and three men aged 18 to 49. Three plates each covered CD4 naive and memory; CD8 naive two, CD8 memory one. Study conclusions and caveats: For naive CD4 cells, roughly 5.5% of clonotypes were shared across a few donors. The study generally estimated greater richness for naive than memory subsets.

A word on this clone: Its antigen is unknown.

Data came from immunoSEQ multiplex PCR; TCRdb stores just in-frame clones and leaves some out. This table has some 2.1 million clones, over 85% appearing once. The naive CD8 subset, CD45RO-negative cells positively selected for CCR7, excluded terminally differentiated effector memory CD45RA+ cells. V was pared by 3 bases and J by 0 bases, with 5 bases of the junction left unmatched. The length of the CDR3 is 16 residues. The V gene's germline CDR1 is MNHEY and CDR2 SMNVEV (reference sequence). J is TRBJ1-1 and V is TRBV27; 9 nucleotides align to TRBD1. The sequencing sample was made of naive CD8+ T cells from PBMCs. This sequence originates from a man in his late teens or twenties in good health. Some clones in this sample may be carry-over from other donors' samples. CDR3 DNA sequence: TGTGCCAGCAGTTTTGTACAGGGGGCCATGAACACTGAAGCTTTCTTT. Protein product: CASSFVQGAMNTEAFF.